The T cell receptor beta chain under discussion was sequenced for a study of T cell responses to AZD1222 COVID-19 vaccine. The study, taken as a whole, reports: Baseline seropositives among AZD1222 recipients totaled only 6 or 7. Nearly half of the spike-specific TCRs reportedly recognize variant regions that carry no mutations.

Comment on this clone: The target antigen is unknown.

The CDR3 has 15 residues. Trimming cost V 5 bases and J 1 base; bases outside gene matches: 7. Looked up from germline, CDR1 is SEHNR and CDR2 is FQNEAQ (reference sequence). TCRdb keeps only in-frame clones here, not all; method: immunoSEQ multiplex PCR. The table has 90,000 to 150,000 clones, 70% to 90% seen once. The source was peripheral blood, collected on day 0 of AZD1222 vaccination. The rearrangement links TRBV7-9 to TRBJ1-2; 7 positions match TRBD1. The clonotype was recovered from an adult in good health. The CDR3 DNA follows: TGTGCCAGCAGCCGCGGGCAGGGGGATAACTATGGCTACACCTTC. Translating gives CASSRGQGDNYGYTF.